Shown below are 5 T cell receptor beta chains from a single sample sequenced in a study of sequential checkpoint blockade in melanoma. Indicated treatment: randomized to nivolumab then ipilimumab (arm A) or the reverse (arm B). The method was immunoSEQ multiplex PCR; TCRdb's version includes in-frame clones alone and lacks a portion of them. The data hold about 28,000 clones, with approximately 83% observed a single time. The source material was CD8+ T cells sorted from blood (inferred from file names), sampled from a patient given nivolumab and ipilimumab in sequence. The receptors were gathered from a human donor with melanoma.

The rearrangement uses TRBV5-5 and TRBJ2-7, with D possibly being TRBD2 (6 bases). The CDR3 consists of 13 residues. Germline V lookup: CDR1 SGHKS, CDR2 YYEKEE (reference sequence). V was trimmed by 4 bases and J by 3 bases, leaving 11 bases between them. The CDR3, as DNA: TGTGCCAGCAGCCTCGGGACTTACTACGAGCAGTACTTC. It yields the protein CASSLGTYYEQYF.

In its sample, this clone was seen once. The rearrangement uses TRBV27 and TRBJ2-1, with D possibly matching TRBD2 (6 bases). Germline V gives CDR1 MNHEY, CDR2 SMNVEV (reference sequence). Trimming shortened V by 4 bases and J by 12 bases, and 16 bases separated the two germline ends. CDR3 length: 13 residues. The CDR3 protein is CASSSHGEEGQFF. In DNA form, the CDR3 reads TGTGCCAGCAGTTCCCATGGAGAGGAGGGGCAGTTCTTC.

Only a few counts were recorded for this clone. V and J are TRBV19 and TRBJ1-1; 8 nucleotides line up with TRBD1. The germline CDR1 and CDR2 sequences are LNHDA and SQIVND (reference sequence). The CDR3 has 14 amino acids. Unmatched junction bases numbered 4, after V lost 3 bases and J lost 4 bases. The CDR3 DNA reads TGTGCCAGTAGTATGCAGGGGGCCAGCACTGAAGCTTTCTTT. This sequence encodes CASSMQGASTEAFF.

This chain joins TRBV29-1 and TRBJ2-7, with a tentative D call TRBD1 (6 bases). The CDR3 is made up of 13 amino acids. Germline lookup yields CDR1 SQVTM and CDR2 ANQGSEA. Trimming cost V 7 bases and J 2 bases, with 15 bases left between them. The CDR3 DNA reads as TGCAGCGCCACCGGTTCAGGGGCCTACGAGCAGTACTTC. It translates to CSATGSGAYEQYF.

CDR3 in DNA: TGTGCCAGTAGTACAGGGCCCTATGGCTACACCTTC. This gives the protein CASSTGPYGYTF. The rearrangement uses TRBV19 and TRBJ1-2, with D tentatively TRBD1 (5 bases). This CDR3 spans 12 amino acids. Per germline, CDR1 LNHDA and CDR2 SQIVND (reference sequence). The ends were cut back, 4 bases at V and 4 bases at J, with 7 bases in the middle. Based on the CDR3 plus reference TRBV19 and TRBJ1-2, the full variable domain is DGGITQSPKYLFRKEGQNVTLSCEQNLNHDAMYWYRQDPGQGLRLIYYSQIVNDFQKGDIAEGYSVSREKKESFPLTVTSAQKNPTAFYLCASSTGPYGYTFGSGTRLTVV.